The 5 T cell receptor beta chains below come from one sample, sequenced in a study of beta chain features in type 1 diabetes. The entirety of the isolated RNA underwent reverse transcription, so expressed TCRB transcripts were sequenced. The table came from immunoSEQ multiplex PCR; TCRdb's copy has only in-frame clones and leaves some out. This repertoire shows 130,000 or so clones, about 8.7% found once; its top ten account for 0.6% to 0.8%. The specimen sequenced was central memory CD4+ T cells from blood. These TCRs come from a man younger than 35 in good health.

A single count supports this clone. The chain links TRBV7-9 to TRBJ2-7; D perhaps matches TRBD2 (6 bases). Germline V gene sequence: CDR1 SEHNR, CDR2 FQNEAQ (reference sequence). V was cut by 1 base and J by 4 bases, with 11 bases left in between. The CDR3 is made up of 14 amino acids. CDR3 amino acids: CASSLETSLYEQYF. The CDR3 DNA reads TGTGCCAGCAGCTTAGAAACTAGCTTGTACGAGCAGTACTTC.

The chain links TRBV29-1 to TRBJ1-1, with no clear D. Germline V gives CDR1 SQVTM, CDR2 ANQGSEA. The CDR3 consists of 13 residues. Deletions cut 5 bases from V and 1 base from J, with 11 bases between. DNA for the CDR3: TGCAGCGTTATGTTGGGCCAGAACACTGAAGCTTTCTTT. Amino acid sequence: CSVMLGQNTEAFF.

This clone was picked up many times. The chain joins TRBV30 to TRBJ2-7; D might be TRBD1 (5 bases). V was clipped by 2 bases and J by 2 bases, with 7 bases between them. The CDR3 sequence is 12 residues long. The germline V gene has CDR1 GTSNPN and CDR2 SVGIG (reference sequence). This CDR3 reads CAWSLGAYEQYF. The CDR3 nucleotides read TGTGCCTGGAGTTTAGGGGCCTACGAGCAGTACTTC.

This clone was observed a handful of times. CDR3 residues: CASSRDGRGQETQYF. DNA for the CDR3: TGCGCCAGCAGCCGCGACGGACGGGGTCAAGAGACCCAGTACTTC. The chain employs TRBV4-3 and TRBJ2-5; the D gene is possibly TRBD2 (5 bases). The length of the CDR3 is 15 residues. Germline CDR1 LGHNA, CDR2 YSLEER. V was pared by 4 bases and J by 2 bases, with 14 bases between.

The chain links TRBV30 to TRBJ2-7; 9 bases map to TRBD2. V shed 4 bases, J shed 6 bases, and the junction held 10 bases outside the gene matches. The CDR3 runs to 14 residues. Germline CDR1 reads GTSNPN; CDR2 reads SVGIG (reference sequence). The CDR3 sequence: CAWIPRGGSSEQYF. The CDR3, as DNA: TGTGCCTGGATACCGCGGGGGGGCTCTTCCGAGCAGTACTTC.